This section outlines one T cell receptor beta chain sequence together with its context. Antigen specificity is unknown. V gave up 0 bases and J gave up 6 bases, with 14 bases separating them. Looked up from germline, CDR1 is SEHNR and CDR2 is FQNEAQ (reference sequence). The CDR3 extends over 16 amino acids. Using immunoSEQ multiplex PCR, the repertoire was profiled, and TCRdb retains in-frame clones only, with some absent. This sample has some 200,000 clones, with roughly 73% found just once. The sample is drawn from a study of cytotoxic CD8 clonotypes in ibrutinib-treated CLL. General study findings and limits: Baseline levels of clonality went above those of age-matched healthy donors and moved with circulating CD8+ T-cell counts.

This receptor was obtained from a human donor with chronic lymphocytic leukemia. The chain recombines TRBV7-9 with TRBJ2-2; possible D gene TRBD2, 6 bases. The specimen comprised PBMCs, sampled after 12 months of ibrutinib treatment. The CDR3 loop is CASSLAGRLAPGELFF. CDR3 bases: TGTGCCAGCAGCTTAGCGGGGAGGCTAGCCCCCGGGGAGCTGTTTTTT.